What follows are 15 T cell receptor beta chains derived from one specimen sequenced in a study of T cell clonality in common variable immunodeficiency. TCRdb's copy holds only in-frame clones and misses some; the assay was immunoSEQ multiplex PCR. Altogether tens of thousands of clones were found in the sample, and no singletons occur. Sequencing was performed on peripheral blood mononuclear cells. The source of these receptors is a person aged 18-70 years in good health.

This clone occurred many times. The read comes to an end 3 residues before the CDR3 does, leaving the germline J gene to fill in the end. The chain joins TRBV4-1 to TRBJ2-1; 12 positions agree with TRBD2. The ends lost 2 bases at V and 8 bases at J; junction bases unmatched: 13. The CDR3 length is 18 residues. Germline loops: CDR1 MGHRA, CDR2 YSYEKL. The part of the CDR3 DNA that was read is TGCGCCAGCAGCCAACCCTCTCTCCTAGCGGGGGGGAAAGATGAG. Protein: CASSQPSLLAGGKDE. The whole CDR3 protein is CASSQPSLLAGGKDEQFF.

In its sample, this clone was seen many times. The read halts 3 residues ahead of the CDR3 end, with the missing end drawn from the germline J gene. The rearrangement uses TRBV29-1 and TRBJ2-5, with D tentatively TRBD1 (5 bases). CDR1 and CDR2 (germline): SQVTM, ANQGSEA. The CDR3 is 13 residues long. Trimming took 3 bases from V and 3 from J, leaving 11 bases between them. The CDR3 reads CSVEAGLKETQYF. Partial CDR3 DNA: TGCAGCGTTGAGGCAGGGTTGAAAGAGACC.

In this sample, this clone turned up many times. The same CDR3 arises from other DNA sequences in this sample as well. CDR3 DNA, as far as it was read: TGTGCCAGCTCACCAGATCGAAGGGCAGGAAACACC. This gives the protein CASSPDRRAGNT. The full CDR3 reads CASSPDRRAGNTIYF. This chain uses TRBV18 with TRBJ1-3, with D hard to call. The observed sequence ends 3 residues before the CDR3 terminus, with the missing tail filled in from the germline J gene. This CDR3 spans 15 amino acids. Trimming left V 2 bases short and J 4 bases short, with 12 bases between. Germline lookup yields CDR1 KGHSH and CDR2 LQKENI. The full variable domain, completed using reference TRBV18 and TRBJ1-3, is NAGVMQNPRHLVRRRGQEARLRCSPMKGHSHVYWYRQLPEEGLKFMVYLQKENIIDESGMPKERFSAEFPKEGPSILRIQQVVRGDSAAYFCASSPDRRAGNTIYFGEGSWLTVV.

By share, this clone counts as medium-sized. CDR3 amino acids: CASSAGTGGNYGYTF. Partial CDR3 DNA: TGCGCCAGCAGCGCAGGGACAGGGGGTAACTATGGC. The chain joins TRBV5-1 to TRBJ1-2; 11 bases are a match to TRBD1. The read halts 3 residues ahead of the CDR3 end, with the missing end drawn from the germline J gene. The germline V gene has CDR1 SGHRS and CDR2 YFSETQ. The CDR3 totals 15 residues. V gave up 4 bases and J gave up 1 base; unmatched junction bases: 3.

This clone was recorded at least ten times. The read ends 3 residues shy of where the CDR3 ends; the end is completed using the germline J gene. Different DNA sequences within this sample yield the same CDR3. The V call is TRBV7-3, the J call TRBJ1-1; 8 nucleotides match TRBD1. V was clipped by 6 bases and J by 2 bases; unmatched bases: 5. The CDR3 covers 14 residues. CDR1 and CDR2 (germline): SGHTA, FQGTGA. The covered CDR3 bases are TGTGCCAGCAGGCCTGGACAGGGAAACACTGAA. Its translation is CASRPGQGNTE. Given in full, the CDR3 is CASRPGQGNTEAFF.

The table lists this clone with a few counts. The read halts 3 residues ahead of the CDR3 end, with the missing end drawn from the germline J gene. The V call is TRBV11-3, the J call TRBJ2-3; TRBD2 is a possible D gene (6 bases). This CDR3 has 13 residues. In germline, CDR1 is SGHNT, CDR2 YENEEA. The germline V and J ends were trimmed by 4 bases and 1 base, with 6 bases remaining between them. This CDR3 reads CASSSGGTDTQYF. The covered CDR3 bases are TGTGCCAGCAGCTCGGGGGGCACAGATACG. Combining the CDR3 with reference TRBV11-3 and TRBJ2-3 gives the whole variable domain EAGVVQSPRYKIIEKKQPVAFWCNPISGHNTLYWYLQNLGQGPELLIRYENEEAVDDSQLPKDRFSAERLKGVDSTLKIQPAELGDSAVYLCASSSGGTDTQYFGPGTRLTVL.

This clone was seen repeatedly, ten times or more. With the read ending 3 residues before the CDR3 end, the germline J gene is used to fill in that end. The genes are TRBV11-3 and TRBJ2-7, with 7 bases that match TRBD1. Germline CDR1 and CDR2: SGHNT and YENEEA. The V gene end was trimmed by 5 bases and the J gene end by 6 bases; junction bases not matched to a gene: 7. This CDR3 contains 13 residues. CDR3 DNA, as far as it was read: TGTGCCAGCAGCCCCAAGACAGGGATCGAG. Encoded protein: CASSPKTGIE. The CDR3 reads in full as CASSPKTGIEQYF.

Remarks on this clone: The read halts 3 residues ahead of the CDR3 end, with the missing end drawn from the germline J gene. The J gene is TRBJ1-2, the V gene TRBV19; perhaps TRBD1 as D (5 bases). The CDR3 has 16 amino acids. CDR1 is LNHDA, CDR2 SQIVND, per germline (reference sequence). The sequenced part of the CDR3 DNA is TGTGCCAGTACCCCAGGGCCCTCCGGGTCAGCAGATACC. It specifies CASTPGPSGSADT. The CDR3 in its entirety is CASTPGPSGSADTYTF.

This clone was seen ten or more times. The CDR3 protein is CASSLPGTGGGNTEAFF. CDR3 DNA (partial): TGCGCCAGCAGCCTCCCCGGGACAGGCGGGGGAAACACTGAA. The chain is built from TRBV4-1 and TRBJ1-1, with 8 bases identical to TRBD1. The sequence runs out 3 residues before the end of the CDR3; the remainder is reconstructed from the germline J gene. The CDR3 extends over 17 amino acids. Germline-derived CDR1 and CDR2 are MGHRA and YSYEKL. The junction had 12 bases not matched to a gene; V was cut back by 4 bases and J by 2 bases.

This clone was observed many times. CDR3 sequence reads: CASSSGEEGYTF. The CDR3 DNA, read in part, is TGTGCCAGCTCGTCCGGGGAGGAAGGC. The chain is built from TRBV2 and TRBJ1-2; no definite D call. The sequenced fragment ends 3 residues before the CDR3 boundary, so the rest is inferred from the germline J gene. Germline V gene data show CDR1 as SNHLY and CDR2 as FYNNEI. The CDR3 is made up of 12 amino acids.

Points on this clone: With the read ending 3 residues before the CDR3 end, the germline J gene is used to fill in that end. The chain is built from TRBV7-9 and TRBJ2-2; 9 positions match TRBD1. There are 15 residues in the CDR3. The V gene's germline CDR1 is SEHNR and CDR2 FQNEAQ (reference sequence). This chain's CDR3 is CSISRDRAYEGELFF. The DNA read from the CDR3 is TGTTCTATCAGCCGGGACAGGGCGTACGAAGGGGAG.

This clone was detected many times. The read gets to within 3 residues of the CDR3 end, and the germline J gene fills in the rest. V gene TRBV7-3 combines with J gene TRBJ1-1, with a tentative D call TRBD1 (6 bases). Trimming removed 4 bases from V and 1 base from J, with 13 bases in between. The CDR3 has 15 amino acids. Germline values: CDR1 SGHTA, CDR2 FQGTGA. Incomplete CDR3 DNA: TGTGCCAGCAGCTCACAGGGTGGAGCGAACACTGAA. The encoded protein is CASSSQGGANTE. The full-length CDR3 reads as CASSSQGGANTEAFF.

Many counts were recorded for this clone. The missing CDR3 end, 3 residues past where the read stops, is filled in from the germline J gene. The rearrangement links TRBV5-1 to TRBJ2-1, with D unclear. The V and J ends lost 0 bases and 5 bases respectively, with 15 bases between them. The germline V gene encodes CDR1 SGHRS and CDR2 YFSETQ. This CDR3 region has 16 residues. The DNA read from the CDR3 is TGCGCCAGCAGCTTGGCCTGGTCAGAGGCTCACAATGAG. Its translation: CASSLAWSEAHNE. The full-length CDR3 reads as CASSLAWSEAHNEQFF.

With respect to this clone: The CDR3 end lies 3 residues beyond the end of the read and is filled in from the germline J gene. The chain is built from TRBV25-1 and TRBJ2-3, with D hard to call. In germline, CDR1 is MGHDK, CDR2 SYGVNS. Trimming left V 3 bases short and J 6 bases short, with 7 bases between. CDR3 length: 12 amino acids. CDR3 DNA (partial): TGTGCCAGCAGTGATTATTCGGATACG. This translates into CASSDYSDT. The full CDR3 protein reads CASSDYSDTQYF.

This clone was detected many times. CDR3 DNA (partial): TGTGCCAGCAGCCTGGCGGGACAGGGGGGGAAGCCC. This encodes CASSLAGQGGKP. In full, the CDR3 is CASSLAGQGGKPQHF. The chain carries TRBV5-4 and TRBJ1-5; 11 nucleotides line up with TRBD1. The read gets to within 3 residues of the CDR3 end, and the germline J gene fills in the rest. This CDR3 has 15 residues. Germline V gives CDR1 SGHNT, CDR2 YYREEE (reference sequence). V shed 4 bases and J 8 bases; nucleotides not matched to a gene: 8.